The 27 T cell receptor beta chains listed next were all sequenced from one sample in a study of OX40 agonist ivuxolimab in advanced cancers. Data came from immunoSEQ multiplex PCR; TCRdb stores just in-frame clones and leaves some out. The data show 55,000 to 95,000 clones, just over 85% seen once. Sequenced here: CD4+ or CD8+ T cells sorted from blood, sampled in a trial of the OX40 agonist ivuxolimab. Receptors originate from an adult with an advanced solid tumor such as melanoma, head and neck, liver or kidney cancer.

V is TRBV5-4 and J is TRBJ2-3; 8 nucleotides agree with TRBD2. V trimming: 4 bases; J trimming: 1 base; junction bases outside the gene matches: 5. This CDR3 has 15 residues. Germline CDR1 is SGHNT and CDR2 is YYREEE (reference sequence). The CDR3 here is CASSRSGSGTDTQYF. In DNA form, the CDR3 reads TGTGCCAGCAGCCGCAGCGGGAGCGGCACAGATACGCAGTATTTT.

This chain uses TRBV9 with TRBJ2-3; D ambiguous. Germline values: CDR1 SGDLS, CDR2 YYNGEE. The CDR3 is 14 residues long. Trimming stripped 0 bases from V and 2 bases from J, with 7 bases between. The CDR3 sequence: CASSVVGSTDTQYF. Written as DNA, the CDR3 is TGTGCCAGCAGCGTAGTTGGGTCCACAGATACGCAGTATTTT.

This chain connects TRBV6-5 to TRBJ2-5, with 7 bases fitting TRBD1. Germline V gene sequence: CDR1 MNHEY, CDR2 SVGAGI. There are 13 residues in the CDR3. V trimming: 11 bases; J trimming: 1 base; junction bases outside the gene matches: 7. The CDR3 reads CAAAGTAQETQYF. CDR3 nucleotides: TGTGCCGCCGCCGGGACAGCCCAAGAGACCCAGTACTTC.

The chain combines TRBV19 with TRBJ1-1, with a tentative D call TRBD1 (6 bases). This CDR3 has 15 residues. CDR1 and CDR2 from the germline V gene are LNHDA and SQIVND (reference sequence). V was clipped by 10 bases and J by 0 bases, with 18 bases between them. The CDR3 here is CATRGAQGMNTEAFF. The CDR3 DNA reads TGTGCCACAAGGGGGGCCCAAGGGATGAACACTGAAGCTTTCTTT.

The chain is built from TRBV7-9 and TRBJ2-1; perhaps TRBD2 as D (6 bases). The germline gives CDR1 SEHNR, CDR2 FQNEAQ (reference sequence). The CDR3 runs 14 residues. The ends were cut back, 2 bases at V and 6 bases at J, with 11 bases in the middle. In DNA, the CDR3 is TGTGCCAGCAGCTTACTGGCGGGGTCCAATGAGCAGTTCTTC. Translated: CASSLLAGSNEQFF.

This chain connects TRBV7-3 to TRBJ1-2; maybe TRBD1 (5 bases). The germline V gene encodes CDR1 SGHTA and CDR2 FQGTGA. The CDR3 totals 13 residues. V dropped 3 bases and J dropped 8 bases, with 13 bases sitting between them. The CDR3 spells CASSFQGEGGYTF. In DNA, the CDR3 is TGTGCCAGCAGCTTCCAGGGTGAAGGCGGCTACACCTTC.

This chain uses TRBV9 with TRBJ1-3; TRBD1 agrees at 12 bases. The junction had 8 bases not matched to a gene; V was cut back by 0 bases and J by 7 bases. This CDR3 comprises 17 residues. Per the germline V gene, CDR1 is SGDLS and CDR2 is YYNGEE. The CDR3 coding sequence is TGTGCCAGCAGCGTAGACCCTTCGGGACAGGGGGCGAACACCATATATTTT. Translation: CASSVDPSGQGANTIYF.

The chain carries TRBV5-1 and TRBJ1-5, with 10 bases identical to TRBD1. CDR3 length: 15 residues. The germline CDR1 and CDR2 sequences are SGHRS and YFSETQ. Trimming removed 1 base from V and 8 bases from J; junction bases left unmatched: 6. CDR3 DNA: TGCGCCAGCAGCTTGCAGGGACAGGGGATGGAGCCCCAGCATTTT. Protein: CASSLQGQGMEPQHF.

The rearrangement joins TRBV7-2 to TRBJ2-1, with a tentative D call TRBD2 (6 bases). Trimming shortened V by 1 base and J by 4 bases, and 14 bases separated the two germline ends. The germline CDR1 and CDR2 sequences are SGHTA and FQGNSA. The CDR3 has 16 amino acids. The CDR3 DNA sequence: TGTGCCAGCAGCTTAGGGCTAGCGCGACGGTACAATGAGCAGTTCTTC. Its protein product is CASSLGLARRYNEQFF.

The chain combines TRBV7-3 with TRBJ2-1; 9 bases line up with TRBD2. The trim removed 5 bases at V and 6 bases at J, leaving 8 bases unmatched. The CDR3 spans 15 residues. CDR1 and CDR2 (germline): SGHTA, FQGTGA. CDR3 in DNA: TGTGCCAGCAGCCCCGGACTAGCGAAATTCAATGAGCAGTTCTTC. Translation: CASSPGLAKFNEQFF.

Only one count was recorded for this clone. The chain carries TRBV6-5 and TRBJ2-7; D gene unclear. The CDR3 is 11 amino acids. V was clipped by 1 base and J by 4 bases, with 2 bases between them. Germline V lookup: CDR1 MNHEY, CDR2 SVGAGI. The CDR3 DNA reads TGTGCCAGCAGTTACTTATACGAGCAGTACTTC. The encoded protein is CASSYLYEQYF.

The chain is built from TRBV19 and TRBJ2-3, with D unclear. V was trimmed by 3 bases and J by 1 base, leaving 11 bases between them. Looked up from germline, CDR1 is LNHDA and CDR2 is SQIVND (reference sequence). The CDR3 sequence is 15 residues long. The CDR3 is CASSMPQAGTDTQYF. CDR3 coding DNA: TGTGCCAGTAGTATGCCCCAAGCCGGCACAGATACGCAGTATTTT.

The chain combines TRBV6-1 with TRBJ1-6; tentatively, D is TRBD1 (5 bases). Between the trimmed V and J ends, which lost 3 bases and 4 bases, there was a span of 16 bases. Germline V gene data show CDR1 as MNHNS and CDR2 as SASEGT. CDR3 length equals 17 residues. The CDR3 region has the DNA TGTGCCAGCAGTGAGTTGATCAGGGATATTTATAATTCACCCCTCCACTTT. Its protein is CASSELIRDIYNSPLHF.

The rearrangement links TRBV7-2 to TRBJ2-1; the D gene is possibly TRBD1 (5 bases). Germline CDR1 SGHTA, CDR2 FQGNSA. The V and J ends lost 5 bases and 8 bases respectively, with 16 bases between them. The CDR3 is 14 amino acids. In nucleotides, the CDR3 is TGTGCCAGCAGCCTGGACACCTCGTGGGATGAGCAGTTCTTC. It specifies CASSLDTSWDEQFF.

V usage is TRBV5-4 and J usage is TRBJ2-2; 7 bases match TRBD2. V lost 4 bases, J lost 6 bases, and 6 bases stayed unmatched. The CDR3 is 14 amino acids. Germline V lookup: CDR1 SGHNT, CDR2 YYREEE (reference sequence). The CDR3 DNA sequence: TGTGCCAGCAGCCTGGGGAGGGCACCCGGGGAGCTGTTTTTT. This codes for CASSLGRAPGELFF.

V usage is TRBV10-1 and J usage is TRBJ2-1, with 11 bases matching TRBD1. The CDR3 is made up of 12 amino acids. The trim removed 10 bases at V and 7 bases at J, leaving 3 bases unmatched. The germline CDR1 and CDR2 sequences are WNHNN and SYGVQD (reference sequence). CDR3: CATGQGANEQFF. The CDR3, as DNA: TGCGCCACCGGACAGGGGGCAAATGAGCAGTTCTTC.

This clone has just one count. V gene TRBV18 combines with J gene TRBJ1-1; D is ambiguous. CDR3 length equals 12 residues. V was trimmed by 4 bases and J by 1 base, leaving 4 bases between them. The germline gives CDR1 KGHSH, CDR2 LQKENI. The CDR3 sequence: CASSRANTEAFF. The CDR3 DNA follows: TGTGCCAGCTCACGGGCGAACACTGAAGCTTTCTTT.

This chain connects TRBV16 to TRBJ1-5; 9 bases line up with TRBD1. The junction had 6 bases not matched to a gene; V was cut back by 0 bases and J by 6 bases. Germline-derived CDR1 and CDR2 are KGHSY and FQNENV. This CDR3 region has 16 residues. CDR3 sequence: CASSQSSGQGGQPQHF. For the CDR3, the DNA is TGTGCCAGCAGCCAATCGTCGGGACAGGGAGGTCAGCCCCAGCATTTT. Supplemented by reference TRBV16 and TRBJ1-5, the full variable domain reads GEEVAQTPKHLVRGEGQKAKLYCAPIKGHSYVFWYQQVLKNEFKFLISFQNENVFDETGMPKERFSAKCLPNSPCSLEIQATKLEDSAVYFCASSQSSGQGGQPQHFGDGTRLSIL.

The chain couples TRBV7-9 to TRBJ1-1; the match to TRBD1 covers 8 bases. Germline V gene data show CDR1 as SEHNR and CDR2 as FQNEAQ (reference sequence). Trimming at V came to 5 bases and at J to 0 bases, leaving 5 bases not matched to a gene. The CDR3 contains 15 residues. CDR3: CASSRGQGLNTEAFF. CDR3 nucleotides: TGTGCCAGCAGCAGAGGACAGGGACTGAACACTGAAGCTTTCTTT.

This chain links TRBV27 with TRBJ2-7; 9 bases align to TRBD2. In germline, CDR1 is MNHEY, CDR2 SMNVEV (reference sequence). The trim removed 2 bases at V and 3 bases at J, leaving 8 bases unmatched. The CDR3 is made up of 16 amino acids. For the CDR3, the DNA is TGTGCCAGCAGTTTAGAGGGTAGCGGGAGTGTCTACGAGCAGTACTTC. Translating gives CASSLEGSGSVYEQYF.

This clone was picked up a small number of times. The chain couples TRBV15 to TRBJ1-1; 10 positions match TRBD1. Trimming cost V 2 bases and J 5 bases; bases outside gene matches: 8. Germline V gene lookup returns CDR1 LNHNV and CDR2 YYDKDF (reference sequence). This CDR3 has 16 amino acids. The CDR3 DNA follows: TGTGCCACCAGCAGATGGAGACAGGGGGCACGGACTGAAGCTTTCTTT. Residues: CATSRWRQGARTEAFF.

The count of this clone is one. The chain links TRBV11-3 to TRBJ2-5; 11 bases agree with TRBD2. The germline V gene encodes CDR1 SGHNT and CDR2 YENEEA. The V segment lost 1 base and the J segment 2 bases; nucleotides outside the gene matches: 0. The CDR3 is 15 amino acids. The CDR3 loop reads CASSLGLAGQETQYF. The CDR3 DNA reads TGTGCCAGCAGCTTAGGACTAGCGGGGCAAGAGACCCAGTACTTC.

The chain links TRBV11-2 to TRBJ2-3, with 7 nucleotides matching TRBD1. V was clipped by 4 bases and J by 3 bases; unmatched bases: 4. The germline V gene has CDR1 SGHAT and CDR2 FQNNGV. The CDR3 is 14 residues long. Written as DNA, the CDR3 is TGTGCCAGCAGCTCAGGACAGGCGACAGATACGCAGTATTTT. Its protein product is CASSSGQATDTQYF.

The chain is built from TRBV28 and TRBJ2-1; tentatively, D is TRBD2 (6 bases). The ends were cut back, 7 bases at V and 2 bases at J, with 18 bases in the middle. From germline, CDR1 is MDHEN and CDR2 SYDVKM. The CDR3 covers 16 residues. The CDR3 region is CASIGTERVAYNEQFF. CDR3 coding DNA: TGTGCCAGCATTGGTACGGAGCGGGTAGCCTACAATGAGCAGTTCTTC.

The J gene is TRBJ2-7, the V gene TRBV4-1, with a weak D call TRBD1 (5 bases). V lost 6 bases to trimming and J lost 3 bases, with 9 bases between them. Germline assignment: CDR1 MGHRA and CDR2 YSYEKL. CDR3 length: 12 residues. The DNA of the CDR3 is TGCGCCAGCAGGTCCGACAGCTACGAGCAGTACTTC. The encoded protein is CASRSDSYEQYF.

This chain uses TRBV10-3 with TRBJ2-7; tentative D call: TRBD2 (6 bases). Germline V gene lookup returns CDR1 ENHRY and CDR2 SYGVKD. Trimming took 4 bases from V and 7 from J, leaving 8 bases between them. The CDR3 has 11 residues. CDR3 coding DNA: TGTGCCATCAGTGGGGACTCGGAGCAGTACTTC. The encoded protein is CAISGDSEQYF.

The rearrangement uses TRBV7-3 and TRBJ2-1; TRBD2 matches at 7 bases. Germline V gives CDR1 SGHTA, CDR2 FQGTGA. The CDR3 is 15 amino acids. With 5 bases clipped from V and 7 bases from J, the junction kept 11 bases outside the gene matches. The CDR3 DNA sequence: TGTGCCAGCAGCCGGACTAGTAGAGGAAGGAATGAGCAGTTCTTC. Translated, it gives CASSRTSRGRNEQFF.